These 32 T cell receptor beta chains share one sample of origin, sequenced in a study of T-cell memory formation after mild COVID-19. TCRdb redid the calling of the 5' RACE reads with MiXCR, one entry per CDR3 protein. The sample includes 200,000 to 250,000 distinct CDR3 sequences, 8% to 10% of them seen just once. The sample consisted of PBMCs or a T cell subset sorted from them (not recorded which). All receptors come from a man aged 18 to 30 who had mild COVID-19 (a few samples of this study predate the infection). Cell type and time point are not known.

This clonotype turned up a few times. This CDR3 is CASTWGDRGREGEQFF. Here the CDR3 DNA reads TGTGCCAGCACCTGGGGGGACAGGGGGCGCGAAGGTGAGCAGTTCTTC. This chain links TRBV25-1 with TRBJ2-1; 12 bases fit TRBD1. Trimming removed 7 bases from V and 9 bases from J; junction bases left unmatched: 13. The CDR3 contains 16 residues. Germline-derived CDR1 and CDR2 are MGHDK and SYGVNS.

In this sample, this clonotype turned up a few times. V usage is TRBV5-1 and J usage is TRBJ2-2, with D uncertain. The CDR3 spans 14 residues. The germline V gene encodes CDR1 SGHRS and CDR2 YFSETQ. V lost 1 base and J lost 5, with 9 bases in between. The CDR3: CASSLFFTTGELFF. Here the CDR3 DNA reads TGCGCCAGCAGCTTGTTTTTCACAACCGGGGAGCTGTTTTTT.

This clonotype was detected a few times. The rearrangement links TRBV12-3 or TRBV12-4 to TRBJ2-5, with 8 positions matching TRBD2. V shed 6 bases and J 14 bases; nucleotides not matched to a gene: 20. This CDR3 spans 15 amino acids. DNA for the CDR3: TGTGCCAGCAGCACCCTGGTCGGGGGGGCCATTAGTCGCTACTTC. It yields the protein CASSTLVGGAISRYF.

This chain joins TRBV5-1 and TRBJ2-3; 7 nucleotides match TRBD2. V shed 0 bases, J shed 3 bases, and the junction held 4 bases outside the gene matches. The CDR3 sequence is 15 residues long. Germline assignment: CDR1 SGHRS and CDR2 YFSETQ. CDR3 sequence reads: CASSLEPGGTDTQYF. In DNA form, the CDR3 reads TGCGCCAGCAGCTTGGAACCGGGGGGTACAGATACGCAGTATTTT.

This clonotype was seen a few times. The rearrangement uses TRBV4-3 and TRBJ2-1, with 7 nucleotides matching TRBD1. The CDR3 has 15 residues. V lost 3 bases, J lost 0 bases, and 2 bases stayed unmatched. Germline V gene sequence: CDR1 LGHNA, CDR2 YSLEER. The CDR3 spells CASSQDRSSYNEQFF. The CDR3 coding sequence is TGCGCCAGCAGCCAGGACAGGAGCTCCTACAATGAGCAGTTCTTC.

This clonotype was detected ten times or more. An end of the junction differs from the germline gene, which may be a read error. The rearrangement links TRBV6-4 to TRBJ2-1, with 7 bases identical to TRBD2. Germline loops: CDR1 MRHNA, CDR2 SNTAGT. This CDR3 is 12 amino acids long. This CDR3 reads CASSDSGGSPHF. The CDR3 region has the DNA TGTGCCAGCAGTGACTCGGGGGGGTCCCCACACTTC.

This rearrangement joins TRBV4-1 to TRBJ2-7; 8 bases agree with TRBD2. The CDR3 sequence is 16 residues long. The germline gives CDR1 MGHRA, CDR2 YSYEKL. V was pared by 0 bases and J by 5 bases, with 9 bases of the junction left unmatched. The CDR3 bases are TGCGCCAGCAGCCAAGAGGAGGGACTAGATATCGACGAGCAGTACTTC. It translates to CASSQEEGLDIDEQYF.

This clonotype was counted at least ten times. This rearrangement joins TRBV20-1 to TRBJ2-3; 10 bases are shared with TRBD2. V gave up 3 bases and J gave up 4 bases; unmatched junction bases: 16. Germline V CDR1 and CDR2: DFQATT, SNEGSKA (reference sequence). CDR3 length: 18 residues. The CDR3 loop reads CSARVAQRGGQSADTQYF. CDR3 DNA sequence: TGCAGTGCTAGGGTTGCCCAGCGGGGGGGCCAGTCTGCAGATACGCAGTATTTT.

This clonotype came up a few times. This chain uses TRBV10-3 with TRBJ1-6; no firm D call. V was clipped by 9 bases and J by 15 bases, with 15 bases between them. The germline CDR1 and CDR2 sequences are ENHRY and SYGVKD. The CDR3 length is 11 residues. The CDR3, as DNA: TGTGCCATAAACACCCCCCAAGGCCTCCACTTT. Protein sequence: CAINTPQGLHF.

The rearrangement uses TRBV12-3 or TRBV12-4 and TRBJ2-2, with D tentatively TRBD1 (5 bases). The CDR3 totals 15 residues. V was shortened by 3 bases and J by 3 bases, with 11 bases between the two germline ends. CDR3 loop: CASSFAGLDTGELFF. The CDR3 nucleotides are TGTGCCAGCAGTTTTGCAGGGTTAGACACCGGGGAGCTGTTTTTT.

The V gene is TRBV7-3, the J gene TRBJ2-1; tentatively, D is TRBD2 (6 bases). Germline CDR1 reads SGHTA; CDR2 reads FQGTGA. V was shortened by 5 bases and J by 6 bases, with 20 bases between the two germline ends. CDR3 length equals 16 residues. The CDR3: CASSPDGLVEGNEQFF. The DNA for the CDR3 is TGTGCCAGCAGCCCGGACGGCTTGGTGGAGGGCAATGAGCAGTTCTTC.

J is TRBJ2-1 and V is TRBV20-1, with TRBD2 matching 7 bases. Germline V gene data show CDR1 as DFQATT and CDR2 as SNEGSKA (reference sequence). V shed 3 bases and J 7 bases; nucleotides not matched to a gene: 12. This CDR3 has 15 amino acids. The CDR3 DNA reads TGCAGTGCTAGCGGGCGGGACCGGGGGGTAAATGAGCAGTTCTTC. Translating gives CSASGRDRGVNEQFF.

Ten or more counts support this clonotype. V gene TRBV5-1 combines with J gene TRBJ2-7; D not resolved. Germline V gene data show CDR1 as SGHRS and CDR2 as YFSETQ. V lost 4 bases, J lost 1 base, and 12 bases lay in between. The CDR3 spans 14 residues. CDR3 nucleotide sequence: TGCGCCAGCAGCCCCACCTTTAGATCCTACGAGCAGTACGTC. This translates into CASSPTFRSYEQYV.

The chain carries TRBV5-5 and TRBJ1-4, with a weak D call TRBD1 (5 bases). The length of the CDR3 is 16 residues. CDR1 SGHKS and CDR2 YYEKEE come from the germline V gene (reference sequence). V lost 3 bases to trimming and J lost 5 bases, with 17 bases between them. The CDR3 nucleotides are TGTGCCAGCAGCTACCACGACGGACGGACAAATGAAAAACTGTTTTTT. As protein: CASSYHDGRTNEKLFF.

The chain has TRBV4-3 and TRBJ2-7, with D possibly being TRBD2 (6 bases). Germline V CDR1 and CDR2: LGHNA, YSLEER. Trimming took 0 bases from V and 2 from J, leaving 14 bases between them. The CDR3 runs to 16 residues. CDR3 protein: CASSQDQIRGTYEQYF. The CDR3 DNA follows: TGCGCCAGCAGCCAAGATCAAATTCGGGGGACCTACGAGCAGTACTTC.

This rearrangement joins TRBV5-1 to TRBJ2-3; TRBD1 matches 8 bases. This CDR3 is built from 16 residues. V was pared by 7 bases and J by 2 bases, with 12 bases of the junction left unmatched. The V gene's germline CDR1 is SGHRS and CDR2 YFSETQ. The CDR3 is CASSGQDLRFTDTQYF. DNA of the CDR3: TGCGCCAGCTCGGGACAGGACCTTCGGTTCACAGATACGCAGTATTTT.

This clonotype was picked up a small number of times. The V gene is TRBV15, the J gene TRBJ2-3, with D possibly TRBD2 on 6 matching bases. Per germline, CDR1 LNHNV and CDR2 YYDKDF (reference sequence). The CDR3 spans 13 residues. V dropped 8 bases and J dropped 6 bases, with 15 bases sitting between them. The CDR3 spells CATRLGAGDTQYF. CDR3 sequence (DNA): TGTGCCACCCGTCTCGGGGCGGGGGATACGCAGTATTTT. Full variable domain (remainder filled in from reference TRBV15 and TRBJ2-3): DAMVIQNPRYQVTQFGKPVTLSCSQTLNHNVMYWYQQKSSQAPKLLFHYYDKDFNNEADTPDNFQSRRPNTSFCFLDIRSPGLGDTAMYLCATRLGAGDTQYFGPGTRLTVL.

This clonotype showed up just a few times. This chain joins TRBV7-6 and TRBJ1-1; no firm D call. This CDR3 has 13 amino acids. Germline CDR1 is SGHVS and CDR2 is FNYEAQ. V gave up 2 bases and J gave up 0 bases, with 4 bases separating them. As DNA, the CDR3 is TGTGCCAGCAGCTTACGGTTGAACACTGAAGCTTTCTTT. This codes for CASSLRLNTEAFF.

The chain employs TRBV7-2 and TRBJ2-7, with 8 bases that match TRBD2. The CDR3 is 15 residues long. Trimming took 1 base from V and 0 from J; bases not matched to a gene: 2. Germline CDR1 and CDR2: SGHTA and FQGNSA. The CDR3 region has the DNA TGTGCCAGCAGCTTAGGGGCGGGGGGCTCCTACGAGCAGTACTTC. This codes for CASSLGAGGSYEQYF. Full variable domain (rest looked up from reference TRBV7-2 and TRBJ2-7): GAGVSQSPSNKVTEKGKDVELRCDPISGHTALYWYRQSLGQGLEFLIYFQGNSAPDKSGLPSDRFSAERTGGSVSTLTIQRTQQEDSAVYLCASSLGAGGSYEQYFGPGTRLTVT.

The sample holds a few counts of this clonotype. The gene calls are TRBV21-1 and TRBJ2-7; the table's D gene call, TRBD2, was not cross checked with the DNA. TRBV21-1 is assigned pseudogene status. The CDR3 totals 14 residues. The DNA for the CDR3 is TGTGCCAGCAGCAAAGATTCGTGGAGCGGCGAGCAGTACTTC. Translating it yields CASSKDSWSGEQYF.

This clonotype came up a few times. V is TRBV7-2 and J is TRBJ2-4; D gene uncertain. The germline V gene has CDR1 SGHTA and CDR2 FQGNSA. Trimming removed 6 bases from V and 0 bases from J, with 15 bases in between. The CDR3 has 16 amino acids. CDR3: CASSLSQILAKNIQYF. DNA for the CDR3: TGTGCCAGCAGTCTCAGTCAGATACTAGCCAAAAACATTCAGTACTTC.

This chain's CDR3 is CASSPGRAGYTF. The CDR3 nucleotides read TGTGCCAGCAGTCCCGGCAGGGCCGGCTACACCTTC. V and J are TRBV25-1 and TRBJ1-2, with D perhaps matching TRBD1 (5 bases). Trimming cost V 5 bases and J 8 bases, with 12 bases left between them. CDR1 and CDR2 from the germline V gene are MGHDK and SYGVNS. The CDR3 runs 12 residues.

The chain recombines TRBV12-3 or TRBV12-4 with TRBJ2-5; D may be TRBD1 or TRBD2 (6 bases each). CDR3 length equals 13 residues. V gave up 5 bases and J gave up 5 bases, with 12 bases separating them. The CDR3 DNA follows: TGTGCCAGCAGTATCGGGGGCAGGGAGACCCAGTACTTC. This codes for CASSIGGRETQYF.

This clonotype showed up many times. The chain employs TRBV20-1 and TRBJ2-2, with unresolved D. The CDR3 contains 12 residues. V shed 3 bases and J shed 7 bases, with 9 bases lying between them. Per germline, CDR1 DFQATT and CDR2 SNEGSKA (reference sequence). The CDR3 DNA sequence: TGCAGTGCTAGTCAACCGCTCGGGGAGCTGTTTTTT. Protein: CSASQPLGELFF.

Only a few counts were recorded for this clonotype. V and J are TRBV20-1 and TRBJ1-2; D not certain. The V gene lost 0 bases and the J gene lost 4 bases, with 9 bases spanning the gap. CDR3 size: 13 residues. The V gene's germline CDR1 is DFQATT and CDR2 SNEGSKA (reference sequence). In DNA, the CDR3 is TGCAGTGCTAGAGAACCAGCTTCCTATGGCTACACCTTC. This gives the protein CSAREPASYGYTF.

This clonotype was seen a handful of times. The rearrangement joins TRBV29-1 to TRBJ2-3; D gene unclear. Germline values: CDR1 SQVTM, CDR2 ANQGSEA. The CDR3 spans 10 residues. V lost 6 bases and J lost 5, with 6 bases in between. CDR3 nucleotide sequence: TGCAGCGTGAGAAAAGATACGCAGTATTTT. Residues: CSVRKDTQYF.

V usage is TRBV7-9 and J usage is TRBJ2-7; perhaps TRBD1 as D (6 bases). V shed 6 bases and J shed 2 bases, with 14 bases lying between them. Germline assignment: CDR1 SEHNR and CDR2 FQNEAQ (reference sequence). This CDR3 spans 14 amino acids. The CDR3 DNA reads TGTGCCAGCAGGCCCGGTACAGGGCCCTACGAGCAGTACTTC. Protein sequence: CASRPGTGPYEQYF.

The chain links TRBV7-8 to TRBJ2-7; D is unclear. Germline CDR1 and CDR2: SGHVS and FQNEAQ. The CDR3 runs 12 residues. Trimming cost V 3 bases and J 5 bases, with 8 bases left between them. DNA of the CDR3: TGTGCCAGCAGCTTGACGGGCGACGAGCAGTACGTC. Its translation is CASSLTGDEQYV.

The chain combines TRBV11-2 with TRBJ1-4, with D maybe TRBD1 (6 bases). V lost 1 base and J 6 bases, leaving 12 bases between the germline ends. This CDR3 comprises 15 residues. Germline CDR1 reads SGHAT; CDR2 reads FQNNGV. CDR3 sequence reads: CASSLVRGLDEKLFF. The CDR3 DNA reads TGTGCCAGCAGCTTAGTTCGGGGGCTGGATGAAAAACTGTTTTTT.

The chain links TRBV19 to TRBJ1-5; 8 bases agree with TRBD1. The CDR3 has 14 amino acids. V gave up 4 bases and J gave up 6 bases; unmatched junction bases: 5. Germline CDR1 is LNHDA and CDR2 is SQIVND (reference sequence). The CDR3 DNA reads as TGTGCCAGTAGTACGGCGGACAGGGTTCAGCCCCAGCATTTT. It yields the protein CASSTADRVQPQHF.

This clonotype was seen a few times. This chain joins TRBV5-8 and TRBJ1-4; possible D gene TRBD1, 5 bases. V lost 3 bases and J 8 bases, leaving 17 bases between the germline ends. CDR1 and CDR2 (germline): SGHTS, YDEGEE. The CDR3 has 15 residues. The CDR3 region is CASSWDRRGSEKLFF. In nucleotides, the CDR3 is TGTGCCAGCAGCTGGGACCGCCGGGGCTCGGAAAAACTGTTTTTT.

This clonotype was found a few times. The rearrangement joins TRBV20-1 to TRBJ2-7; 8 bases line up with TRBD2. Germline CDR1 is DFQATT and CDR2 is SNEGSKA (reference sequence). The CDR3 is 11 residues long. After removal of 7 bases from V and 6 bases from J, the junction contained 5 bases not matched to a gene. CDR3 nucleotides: TGCAGTGTAGCGGGATTCGCCGAGCAGTACGTC. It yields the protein CSVAGFAEQYV.